This T cell receptor beta chain was obtained from a study of blood T cell repertoires in COVID-19. Study as a whole: In each case, the material was cDNA or gDNA derived from T cells, B-cell-depleted T cells, or PBMCs.

Trimming stripped 3 bases from V and 0 bases from J, with 10 bases between. The CDR3 runs 16 residues. From germline, CDR1 is SGDLS and CDR2 YYNGEE. As originally analysed: Nucleated cell counts were estimated from reference gene primer amplification. Produced via immunoSEQ multiplex PCR; TCRdb's table is partial and in-frame only. Clone size and the V and J calls come from that table; the DNA yielded D and trimming. The repertoire includes 250,000 to 300,000 clones, around 89% of them detected once, and under 15% sits in the top ten. The sequencing input was peripheral blood. The chain uses TRBV9 and TRBJ1-6, with unresolved D. The clonotype originates from a woman in her fifties or sixties with acute or convalescent COVID-19. CDR3 sequence reads: CASSEAWSSYNSPLHF. CDR3 bases: TGTGCCAGCAGCGAGGCTTGGAGCTCCTATAATTCACCCCTCCACTTT.